These T cell receptor beta chains were read from a single sample in a study of blood T cells in healthy people across ages. One entry per CDR3 protein results from TCRdb running MiXCR on the 5' RACE reads. The repertoire has about 500,000 distinct CDR3 sequences, around 24% of them found once; the top ten carry approximately 10%. The same sample was also studied in work on T cells of mothers and their children.

Sequenced input: blood. Receptors were obtained from a boy aged 5-17 years in good health. CDR3s include the opening cysteine and the closing phenylalanine or tryptophan. Each record gives: CDR3 protein, CDR3 DNA, clone size, V gene, D gene, J gene. A D gene is named only where the DNA matches it firmly. Only part of the rows carry a size: once, few, many, or a class if the clone is expanded.

cdr3_aa: CSVEDLRRNEQFF; cdr3_nt: TGCAGCGTTGAAGATCTTCGCCGGAATGAGCAGTTCTTC; clone_size: many; v_call: TRBV29-1; d_call: NA; j_call: TRBJ2-1
cdr3_aa: CASSWAGGGYEQFF; cdr3_nt: TGTGCCAGCAGCTGGGCGGGGGGCGGTTATGAGCAGTTCTTC; clone_size: NA; v_call: TRBV27; d_call: TRBD2; j_call: TRBJ2-1
cdr3_aa: CAISDGDTGELFF; cdr3_nt: TGTGCCATCAGTGATGGGGATACCGGGGAGCTGTTTTTT; clone_size: NA; v_call: TRBV10-3; d_call: NA; j_call: TRBJ2-2
cdr3_aa: CASRTGTGNTIYF; cdr3_nt: TGTGCCAGCAGAACAGGGACTGGAAACACCATATATTTT; clone_size: NA; v_call: TRBV25-1; d_call: NA; j_call: TRBJ1-3
cdr3_aa: CASSRSWGETQYF; cdr3_nt: TGTGCCAGCAGCAGGTCGTGGGGGGAGACCCAGTACTTC; clone_size: NA; v_call: TRBV7-8; d_call: NA; j_call: TRBJ2-5
cdr3_aa: CASSVGLAGGEEQYF; cdr3_nt: TGTGCCAGCAGCGTCGGACTAGCGGGAGGCGAGGAGCAGTACTTC; clone_size: NA; v_call: TRBV9; d_call: TRBD2; j_call: TRBJ2-7
cdr3_aa: CASSYLNANEQFF; cdr3_nt: TGTGCCAGCAGTTACCTCAACGCCAATGAGCAGTTCTTC; clone_size: few; v_call: TRBV6-5; d_call: NA; j_call: TRBJ2-1
cdr3_aa: CSARDLAGGDEETQYF; cdr3_nt: TGCAGTGCTAGAGATCTAGCGGGGGGGGATGAAGAGACCCAGTACTTC; clone_size: medium-sized; v_call: TRBV20-1; d_call: TRBD2; j_call: TRBJ2-5
cdr3_aa: CASSLEDRGLWGYTF; cdr3_nt: TGTGCCAGCAGTTTAGAGGACAGGGGACTTTGGGGCTACACCTTC; clone_size: few; v_call: TRBV28; d_call: TRBD1; j_call: TRBJ1-2
cdr3_aa: CASSLVSGLGESEQFF; cdr3_nt: TGTGCCAGCAGCTTGGTTAGCGGCCTCGGGGAGAGTGAGCAGTTCTTC; clone_size: NA; v_call: TRBV7-8; d_call: NA; j_call: TRBJ2-1
cdr3_aa: CATSRTLGNTIYF; cdr3_nt: TGTGCCACCAGCAGGACCCTAGGAAACACCATATATTTT; clone_size: few; v_call: TRBV15; d_call: NA; j_call: TRBJ1-3
cdr3_aa: CSARKTGYSYEQYF; cdr3_nt: TGCAGTGCTAGAAAGACAGGGTATAGCTACGAGCAGTACTTC; clone_size: NA; v_call: TRBV20-1; d_call: TRBD1; j_call: TRBJ2-7
cdr3_aa: CASSQVGSGRWTGELFF; cdr3_nt: TGCGCCAGCAGCCAAGTTGGGAGCGGGAGATGGACCGGGGAGCTGTTTTTT; clone_size: NA; v_call: TRBV4-1; d_call: TRBD2; j_call: TRBJ2-2
cdr3_aa: CASSLRVEAFF; cdr3_nt: TGTGCCAGCAGTTTACGGGTTGAAGCTTTCTTT; clone_size: few; v_call: TRBV28; d_call: NA; j_call: TRBJ1-1
cdr3_aa: CAWLETYEAFF; cdr3_nt: TGTGCCTGGCTCGAGACGTACGAAGCTTTCTTT; clone_size: NA; v_call: TRBV30; d_call: NA; j_call: TRBJ1-1
cdr3_aa: CASIPGTGHEQYF; cdr3_nt: TGTGCCAGCATTCCCGGGACAGGGCACGAGCAGTACTTC; clone_size: few; v_call: TRBV28; d_call: TRBD1; j_call: TRBJ2-7
cdr3_aa: CASSLLTGNNQPQHF; cdr3_nt: TGTGCCAGCAGTTTATTAACAGGGAACAATCAGCCCCAGCATTTT; clone_size: many; v_call: TRBV28; d_call: NA; j_call: TRBJ1-5
cdr3_aa: CASSLQATDTQYF; cdr3_nt: TGTGCCAGCAGCTTACAGGCCACAGATACGCAGTATTTT; clone_size: NA; v_call: TRBV7-2; d_call: NA; j_call: TRBJ2-3
cdr3_aa: CASSQEGSGTGAYEQYF; cdr3_nt: TGCGCCAGCAGCCAAGAGGGATCCGGCACTGGGGCCTACGAGCAGTACTTC; clone_size: many; v_call: TRBV4-3; d_call: NA; j_call: TRBJ2-7
cdr3_aa: CASSLGIGGSNQPQHF; cdr3_nt: TGTGCCAGCAGTTTAGGTATCGGTGGGAGCAATCAGCCCCAGCATTTT; clone_size: NA; v_call: TRBV12-3/TRBV12-4; d_call: NA; j_call: TRBJ1-5
cdr3_aa: CASSLPGPLNNEQFF; cdr3_nt: TGTGCCAGCAGCTTACCGGGACCCCTGAACAATGAGCAGTTCTTC; clone_size: few; v_call: TRBV7-3; d_call: NA; j_call: TRBJ2-1
cdr3_aa: CASSQDRTPRNEQFF; cdr3_nt: TGCGCCAGCAGCCAAGATAGGACCCCGCGAAATGAGCAGTTCTTC; clone_size: NA; v_call: TRBV4-3; d_call: NA; j_call: TRBJ2-1
cdr3_aa: CASSPGTGAMSPETQYF; cdr3_nt: TGTGCCAGCAGCCCCGGGACAGGGGCGATGTCTCCAGAGACCCAGTACTTC; clone_size: many; v_call: TRBV7-2; d_call: TRBD1; j_call: TRBJ2-5
cdr3_aa: CASNRHATYEQYF; cdr3_nt: TGTGCCAGCAACCGCCACGCTACCTACGAGCAGTACTTC; clone_size: NA; v_call: TRBV28; d_call: NA; j_call: TRBJ2-7
cdr3_aa: CASSADSRTEAFF; cdr3_nt: TGTGCCAGCAGTGCTGACAGCCGCACTGAAGCTTTCTTT; clone_size: NA; v_call: TRBV6-4; d_call: NA; j_call: TRBJ1-1
cdr3_aa: CASSQESRLVGTQYF; cdr3_nt: TGCGCCAGCAGCCAAGAATCCCGATTAGTTGGGACCCAGTACTTC; clone_size: NA; v_call: TRBV4-3; d_call: NA; j_call: TRBJ2-5
cdr3_aa: CASSFHGEETQYF; cdr3_nt: TGTGCCAGCAGCTTTCACGGGGAGGAGACCCAGTACTTC; clone_size: many; v_call: TRBV7-2; d_call: NA; j_call: TRBJ2-5
cdr3_aa: CASSIQGSLDEQYF; cdr3_nt: TGTGCCAGCAGCATACAGGGGTCGCTCGACGAGCAGTACTTC; clone_size: few; v_call: TRBV7-2; d_call: TRBD1; j_call: TRBJ2-7
cdr3_aa: CASSRNFNEKLFF; cdr3_nt: TGTGCCAGCAGCAGGAATTTTAATGAAAAACTGTTTTTT; clone_size: NA; v_call: TRBV9; d_call: NA; j_call: TRBJ1-4
cdr3_aa: CASGLQGAPGPQHF; cdr3_nt: TGTGCCAGCGGTCTACAGGGGGCCCCTGGGCCCCAGCATTTT; clone_size: NA; v_call: TRBV6-2/TRBV6-3; d_call: TRBD1; j_call: TRBJ1-5
cdr3_aa: CSGGSSYNEQFF; cdr3_nt: TGCAGTGGGGGAAGCTCCTACAATGAGCAGTTCTTC; clone_size: NA; v_call: TRBV20-1; d_call: NA; j_call: TRBJ2-1
cdr3_aa: CASSQDTGDRPYGYTF; cdr3_nt: TGTGCCAGCAGCCAAGATACGGGGGACAGACCCTATGGCTACACCTTC; clone_size: few; v_call: TRBV4-2; d_call: TRBD1; j_call: TRBJ1-2
cdr3_aa: CASSASRHSKSYEQYF; cdr3_nt: TGTGCCAGCAGCGCCTCAAGGCACTCAAAGTCCTACGAGCAGTACTTC; clone_size: few; v_call: TRBV9; d_call: NA; j_call: TRBJ2-7
cdr3_aa: CASSLESLAGLFAPFEQYF; cdr3_nt: TGTGCCAGCAGCTTAGAGAGCCTAGCGGGACTTTTCGCACCTTTCGAGCAGTACTTC; clone_size: NA; v_call: TRBV7-8; d_call: TRBD2; j_call: TRBJ2-7
cdr3_aa: CASSYPGLSEQYF; cdr3_nt: TGTGCCAGCAGTTACCCAGGACTCTCCGAGCAGTACTTC; clone_size: NA; v_call: TRBV6-2/TRBV6-3; d_call: NA; j_call: TRBJ2-7
cdr3_aa: CASSSQQGPKEKLFF; cdr3_nt: TGTGCCAGCAGCTCCCAACAGGGCCCTAAAGAAAAACTGTTTTTT; clone_size: NA; v_call: TRBV7-6; d_call: NA; j_call: TRBJ1-4
cdr3_aa: CASRGQGRQETQYF; cdr3_nt: TGTGCCAGCAGGGGACAGGGGCGCCAAGAGACCCAGTACTTC; clone_size: NA; v_call: TRBV12-3/TRBV12-4; d_call: TRBD1; j_call: TRBJ2-5
cdr3_aa: CASSFNTGWTEAFF; cdr3_nt: TGTGCCAGCAGCTTCAACACAGGTTGGACTGAAGCTTTCTTT; clone_size: NA; v_call: TRBV7-9; d_call: NA; j_call: TRBJ1-1
cdr3_aa: CASSQEAGQNTEAFF; cdr3_nt: TGCGCCAGCAGCCAAGAAGCAGGGCAGAACACTGAAGCTTTCTTT; clone_size: NA; v_call: TRBV4-3; d_call: NA; j_call: TRBJ1-1
cdr3_aa: CASSLSEEGMRTEAFF; cdr3_nt: TGTGCCAGCAGCTTAAGCGAAGAGGGGATGCGCACTGAAGCTTTCTTT; clone_size: once; v_call: TRBV7-2; d_call: NA; j_call: TRBJ1-1
cdr3_aa: CASSAYGATNEKLFF; cdr3_nt: TGTGCCAGCAGCGCATACGGCGCAACTAATGAAAAACTGTTTTTT; clone_size: NA; v_call: TRBV9; d_call: NA; j_call: TRBJ1-4
cdr3_aa: CASSPRTTRNSPLHF; cdr3_nt: TGTGCCAGCTCACCAAGGACCACGAGGAATTCACCCCTCCACTTT; clone_size: few; v_call: TRBV18; d_call: NA; j_call: TRBJ1-6
cdr3_aa: CASSRTSNEQFF; cdr3_nt: TGTGCCAGCAGTCGGACTTCCAATGAGCAGTTCTTC; clone_size: NA; v_call: TRBV5-5; d_call: NA; j_call: TRBJ2-1